This T cell receptor beta chain was sequenced for a study of CD8+ T cells in alopecia areata. The study's findings and limits: TCR sharing was clearer in mice than between patients, perhaps partly owing to patient HLA diversity. The presence of one nonresponder keeps the tie between baseline CD8+ expansion and response uncertain.

Note on this clone: Its specificity is not known. Other DNA sequences in the same sample also yield this CDR3.

Documented treatment: oral pan-JAK inhibitor, 5-10 mg twice daily. The investigators collected lesional scalp punch biopsies and peripheral blood from alopecia areata patients. Per the germline V gene, CDR1 is SGHRS and CDR2 is YFSETQ. The CDR3 loop spans 14 amino acids. The ends were cut back, 4 bases at V and 2 bases at J, with 7 bases in the middle. RNA was isolated and reverse transcribed to cDNA, the sequencing template. The method was immunoSEQ multiplex PCR; TCRdb's version includes in-frame clones alone and lacks a portion of them. The sample gives about 170,000 clones, roughly 63% of which show up once; 16% is in the top ten.

The rearrangement joins TRBV5-1 to TRBJ2-6; TRBD2 is a possible D gene (5 bases). The sequence came from a human donor with alopecia areata. The sequencing used CD4+ T cells sorted from blood, collected between weeks 55 and 70, from a patient treated with tofacitinib. CDR3 sequence reads: CASSRDTGANVLTF. CDR3 in DNA: TGCGCCAGCAGCCGGGATACTGGGGCCAACGTCCTGACTTTC.